This T cell receptor (beta chain) was sequenced for a study of graft-versus-host responses after intestinal transplantation. Study-wide background: Each patient got anti-thymocyte globulin induction, then tacrolimus and steroids for three to four years. General observations from the study: GvH clones detected in recipient marrow included some appearing first in ileum or blood.

The germline gives CDR1 MGHRA, CDR2 YSYEKL. The CDR3 totals 14 residues. V shed 3 bases and J shed 12 bases, with 17 bases lying between them. TCRdb's copy holds only in-frame clones and misses some; the assay was immunoSEQ multiplex PCR. The data hold 55,000 to 80,000 clones, with more than 85% observed a single time. This clone has a single count. Antigen unknown. The J gene is TRBJ1-4, the V gene TRBV4-1; D is unclear. The origin of this receptor is a human donor who was the organ donor for an intestinal transplant. This material consisted of unstimulated CD8+ T cells sorted from spleen or lymph node cells, taken before transplant. The CDR3 DNA sequence: TGCGCCAGCAGCCAGACAATCGGGAGGCGGGAACTGTTTTTT. Its translation: CASSQTIGRRELFF.